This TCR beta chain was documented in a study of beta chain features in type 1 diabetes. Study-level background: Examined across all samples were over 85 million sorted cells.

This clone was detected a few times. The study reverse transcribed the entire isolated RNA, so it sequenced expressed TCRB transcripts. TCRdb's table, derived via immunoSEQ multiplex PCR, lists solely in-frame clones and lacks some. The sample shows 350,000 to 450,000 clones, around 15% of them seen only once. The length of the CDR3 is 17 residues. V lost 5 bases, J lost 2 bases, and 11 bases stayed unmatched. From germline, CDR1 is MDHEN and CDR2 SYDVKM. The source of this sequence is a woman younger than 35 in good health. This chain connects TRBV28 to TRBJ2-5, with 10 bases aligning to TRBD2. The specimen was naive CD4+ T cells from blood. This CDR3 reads CASSILGLAALQETQYF. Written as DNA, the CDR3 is TGTGCCAGCAGTATCCTCGGACTAGCGGCCTTACAAGAGACCCAGTACTTC. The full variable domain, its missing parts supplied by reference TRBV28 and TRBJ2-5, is DVKVTQSSRYLVKRTGEKVFLECVQDMDHENMFWYRQDPGLGLRLIYFSYDVKMKEKGDIPEGYSVSREKKERFSLILESASTNQTSMYLCASSILGLAALQETQYFGPGTRLLVL.